The rows below give T cell receptor beta chains drawn from one sample of a study of T cell responses to AZD1222 COVID-19 vaccine. The repertoire was sequenced with immunoSEQ multiplex PCR; TCRdb's copy has only in-frame clones and lacks some. The repertoire holds some 200,000 clones, with under 95% as singletons. The source was peripheral blood, collected 28 days after the second AZD1222 dose. These receptors were obtained from an adult who received the AZD1222 COVID-19 vaccine. The CDR3 runs from the conserved cysteine through the conserved F or W. Each record gives: clone size, D gene, CDR3 length, J gene, V gene, CDR3 DNA, CDR3 protein. D genes are given only for firm matches. Clone size is given for some rows only: seen once, a few or many times, or a class if the clone is expanded.

size: .
D: .
length: 13
J: TRBJ1-6
V: TRBV18
DNA: TGTGCCAGCTCAGGGACCCCGGAGGCACCCCTCCACTTT
CDR3: CASSGTPEAPLHF

size: .
D: .
length: 13
J: TRBJ1-5
V: TRBV29-1
DNA: TGCAGCGTTGCCTCGGGGGCGGATCAGCCCCAGCATTTT
CDR3: CSVASGADQPQHF

size: .
D: .
length: 15
J: TRBJ1-3
V: TRBV7-2
DNA: TGTGCCAGCAGCCTAAGTAGGGACTTTGGAAACACCATATATTTT
CDR3: CASSLSRDFGNTIYF

size: .
D: .
length: 15
J: TRBJ2-1
V: TRBV24-1
DNA: TGTGCCACCAGTGACCCTCGAGCCCAGGACAATGAGCAGTTCTTC
CDR3: CATSDPRAQDNEQFF

size: few
D: .
length: 13
J: TRBJ1-1
V: TRBV5-1
DNA: TGCGCCAGCAAAAGTCAGGGGAACACTGAAGCTTTCTTT
CDR3: CASKSQGNTEAFF

size: once
D: TRBD1
length: 14
J: TRBJ1-2
V: TRBV10-3
DNA: TGTGCCATCAGCCTGGGACAGGCAAACTATGGCTACACCTTC
CDR3: CAISLGQANYGYTF

size: .
D: TRBD1
length: 16
J: TRBJ1-6
V: TRBV30
DNA: TGTGCCTGGACCAAATACCCGGGACAGAACAATTCACCCCTCCACTTT
CDR3: CAWTKYPGQNNSPLHF

size: .
D: TRBD2
length: 17
J: TRBJ2-5
V: TRBV4-1
DNA: TGCGCCAGCAGCCACCTAGCGGGGGTCCTGTACCAAGAGACCCAGTACTTC
CDR3: CASSHLAGVLYQETQYF

size: .
D: .
length: 14
J: TRBJ1-1
V: TRBV3-1/TRBV3-2
DNA: TGTGCCAGCAGCCAAGTGTTGGGACTGTCTGAAGCTTTCTTT
CDR3: CASSQVLGLSEAFF

size: .
D: .
length: 11
J: TRBJ2-5
V: TRBV18
DNA: TGTGCCAGCTCACCAAAAGAGACCCAGTACTTC
CDR3: CASSPKETQYF

size: few
D: .
length: 14
J: TRBJ2-7
V: TRBV7-2
DNA: TGTGCCAGCAGCCCAAATGACGGTCGGGGCGAGCAGTACTTC
CDR3: CASSPNDGRGEQYF

size: .
D: TRBD2
length: 15
J: TRBJ2-1
V: TRBV30
DNA: TGTGCCTGGAGGACCTCTAGCGGGGGGGCAGGTGAGCAGTTCTTC
CDR3: CAWRTSSGGAGEQFF

size: .
D: TRBD1
length: 16
J: TRBJ1-5
V: TRBV11-2
DNA: TGTGCCAGCAGCTTAGCGGGCAGGGGGCATACTCAGCCCCAGCATTTT
CDR3: CASSLAGRGHTQPQHF

size: once
D: .
length: 13
J: TRBJ1-2
V: TRBV7-3
DNA: TGTGCCAGCAGCTTACTTGGGTTACGAGGCTACACCTTC
CDR3: CASSLLGLRGYTF

size: .
D: .
length: 17
J: TRBJ2-1
V: TRBV19
DNA: TGTGCCAGTAGTATAGCATCGAGACAAAGACTTTCCAATGAGCAGTTCTTC
CDR3: CASSIASRQRLSNEQFF

size: .
D: TRBD2
length: 16
J: TRBJ2-3
V: TRBV27
DNA: TGTGCCAGCAGCCCTTCAGCGGGGGACAGCACAGATACGCAGTATTTT
CDR3: CASSPSAGDSTDTQYF

size: once
D: .
length: 13
J: TRBJ1-2
V: TRBV6-5
DNA: TGTGCCAGCAGAAGGGACCGAGGATATGGCTACACCTTC
CDR3: CASRRDRGYGYTF

size: .
D: TRBD1
length: 15
J: TRBJ1-4
V: TRBV9
DNA: TGTGCCAGCAGCGTAGCTGAGGGGACAGATGGAAAACTGTTTTTT
CDR3: CASSVAEGTDGKLFF

size: .
D: .
length: 17
J: TRBJ2-6
V: TRBV18
DNA: TGTGCCAGCTCACTCGGACAGACTATCTCTGGGGCCAACGTCCTGACTTTC
CDR3: CASSLGQTISGANVLTF

size: .
D: .
length: 16
J: TRBJ2-7
V: TRBV27
DNA: TGTGCCAGCAGTTTATCGTCCGCTGGAGGACCCTACGAGCAGTACTTC
CDR3: CASSLSSAGGPYEQYF

size: .
D: .
length: 15
J: TRBJ1-5
V: TRBV6-2/TRBV6-3
DNA: TGTGCCAGCAGTGCACCGTGGCAGGGCCATCAGCCCCAGCATTTT
CDR3: CASSAPWQGHQPQHF

size: .
D: .
length: 15
J: TRBJ1-4
V: TRBV29-1
DNA: TGCAGCGTTGAAGATAGCGGGGCAACTAATGAAAAACTGTTTTTT
CDR3: CSVEDSGATNEKLFF

size: .
D: .
length: 15
J: TRBJ1-2
V: TRBV6-1
DNA: TGTGCCAGCAGTGATTATCAGGGCAGGTCCTATGGCTACACCTTC
CDR3: CASSDYQGRSYGYTF

size: .
D: .
length: 16
J: TRBJ2-2
V: TRBV7-9
DNA: TGTGCCAGCAGCTTCATGGGCACGGTGAACACCGGGGAGCTGTTTTTT
CDR3: CASSFMGTVNTGELFF

size: .
D: .
length: 13
J: TRBJ1-2
V: TRBV11-2
DNA: TGTGCCAGCAGCCCCGGGACATACTATGGCTACACCTTC
CDR3: CASSPGTYYGYTF

size: .
D: .
length: 14
J: TRBJ1-5
V: TRBV6-5
DNA: TGTGCCAGCAGTTACAAACAGGGACTTCAGCCCCAGCATTTT
CDR3: CASSYKQGLQPQHF

size: once
D: TRBD1
length: 17
J: TRBJ1-6
V: TRBV19
DNA: TGTGCCAGTAGTATATCCCGACAGGGGGCGATTCGTTCACCCCTCCACTTT
CDR3: CASSISRQGAIRSPLHF

size: .
D: .
length: 15
J: TRBJ1-6
V: TRBV4-3
DNA: TGCGCCAGCAGCCAGGACACAGGAATCGGGTCACCCCTCCACTTT
CDR3: CASSQDTGIGSPLHF

size: .
D: TRBD1
length: 15
J: TRBJ1-3
V: TRBV10-3
DNA: TGTGCCATCGGCGAGGGACAGGGGAACGGGAACACCATATATTTT
CDR3: CAIGEGQGNGNTIYF

size: .
D: .
length: 13
J: TRBJ1-1
V: TRBV29-1
DNA: TGCAGCGTTGAAGATGAGGCCGGGACTGAAGCTTTCTTT
CDR3: CSVEDEAGTEAFF

size: once
D: .
length: 14
J: TRBJ1-1
V: TRBV7-2
DNA: TGTGCCAGCAGCTTAGGCCCAGGACGCACTGAAGCTTTCTTT
CDR3: CASSLGPGRTEAFF

size: .
D: .
length: 13
J: TRBJ2-5
V: TRBV5-1
DNA: TGCGCCAGCAGCTTGCACAGCCAAGAGACCCAGTACTTC
CDR3: CASSLHSQETQYF